The present T cell receptor beta chain was sequenced within a study of T cells in Graves' hyperthyroidism and ophthalmopathy. TCR beta CDR3 region amplification was performed from RNA transcripts. During a first-round RT-PCR of the TCR CDR3, the HTBI primer set was used. TCRdb re-called the multiplex PCR reads through MiXCR, storing one row per CDR3 protein. The data contain a few hundred thousand distinct CDR3 sequences, under 25% of them singletons. Overall study findings and caveats: Onset of ophthalmopathy came a median roughly 6 months after the model predicted it. Most thyroid clonotypes that were expanded above 0.001 also turned up in blood. Ophthalmopathy stood apart from stable hyperthyroidism in a 13 V-J model.

Diagnosing involved the use of clinical symptoms, serum thyroxine and TRAb, thyroid ultrasound and orbital computed tomography. CDR1 is MNHEY and CDR2 is SMNVEV in the germline V gene (reference sequence). This CDR3 region has 14 residues. The V gene end was trimmed by 5 bases and the J gene end by 8 bases; junction bases not matched to a gene: 9. This clonotype appeared many times. Its matching antigen is unknown. The source material was blood. The receptor comes from a man younger than 35 with Graves' hyperthyroidism. The chain uses TRBV27 and TRBJ1-1; 9 positions match TRBD1. The DNA for the CDR3 is TGTGCCAGCAGTCTACAGGGGGCGCCAGGCGAAGCTTTCTTT. Encoded protein: CASSLQGAPGEAFF.